The entry below describes one T cell receptor beta chain. Sequenced by immunoSEQ multiplex PCR; TCRdb stores in-frame clones only, minus some. The data contain fewer than 500,000 clones, approximately 89% of them singletons. The record originates from a study of blood T cell repertoires in COVID-19. At the level of the study: Whether acute or convalescent, the COVID-19 samples came from the United States, Italy and Spain. Nucleic acid was either cDNA or gDNA, and it came from T cells, B-cell-depleted T cells, or PBMCs.

V was trimmed by 11 bases and J by 4 bases, leaving 17 bases between them. Looked up from germline, CDR1 is SNHLY and CDR2 is FYNNEI. This CDR3 is built from 13 residues. Participant-given clinical history determined each cohort assignment. The chain joins TRBV2 to TRBJ1-2; possibly TRBD1 for D (5 bases). The sequenced material came from PBMCs or T cells enriched from blood (not recorded which). This receptor was taken from a man aged 25 to 40 who had recovered from COVID-19. The CDR3 coding sequence is TGTGCCCAAAGTGGGGCAGGCCCCTATGGCTACACCTTC. Its translation: CAQSGAGPYGYTF. Combining the CDR3 with reference TRBV2 and TRBJ1-2 gives the whole variable domain EPEVTQTPSHQVTQMGQEVILRCVPISNHLYFYWYRQILGQKVEFLVSFYNNEISEKSEIFDDQFSVERPDGSNFTLKIRSTKLEDSAMYFCAQSGAGPYGYTFGSGTRLTVV.